This entry features one T cell receptor (beta chain) sequence. The data stem from a study of blood T cell repertoires in COVID-19. Study in general: COVID-19 samples, acute and convalescent, were from the United States, Italy and Spain. Sample material is recorded as cDNA or gDNA derived from T cells, B-cell-depleted T cells, or PBMCs.

The CDR3 is 12 amino acids. Germline V gene data show CDR1 as SGHTA and CDR2 as FQGNSA. V shed 3 bases and J shed 4 bases, with 5 bases lying between them. Authors' data handling: Estimated nucleated cell counts came from reference gene primer amplification. Data came from immunoSEQ multiplex PCR; TCRdb stores just in-frame clones and leaves some out. That table gives V, J and clone size, and the DNA gave D and trimming. The sample contains 66,000 or so clones, about 82% of which appear only once. Sample: peripheral blood. The chain has TRBV7-2 and TRBJ2-3; D is unclear. The TCR originated in a human donor in a cohort sampled during active COVID-19. CDR3 sequence: CASSLSADTQYF. Written as DNA, the CDR3 is TGTGCCAGCAGCTTGAGCGCAGATACGCAGTATTTT.